This passage covers 31 T cell receptor beta chains from one sample sequenced in a study of T cells after yellow fever vaccination. TCRdb reanalysed the 5' RACE reads using MiXCR and keeps one entry per CDR3 protein. The table records approximately 510,000 distinct CDR3 sequences, about a fifth of them present only once. The sequencing here drew on PBMCs, taken roughly 20 days after the first yellow fever vaccination. The origin of the receptors is a man between 18 and 35 years old who received the YFV17D yellow fever vaccine.

The chain combines TRBV12-3 or TRBV12-4 with TRBJ2-5, with D perhaps matching TRBD1 (5 bases). The CDR3 spans 14 residues. Trimming took 7 bases from V and 3 from J, leaving 15 bases between them. As DNA, the CDR3 is TGTGCCAGCACCCCAGGGTCAGGGAAAGAGACCCAGTACTTC. Translating it yields CASTPGSGKETQYF.

This clonotype has just a few counts. The chain carries TRBV3-1 and TRBJ1-1, with 7 bases identical to TRBD1. Losses at the gene ends were 3 bases for V and 8 bases for J; bases not matched to a gene: 9. Per the germline V gene, CDR1 is LGHDT and CDR2 is YNNKEL (reference sequence). The CDR3 is 14 amino acids. In DNA, the CDR3 is TGTGCCAGCAGCCATACCGGGACAGAGGAAGAAGCTTTCTTT. This codes for CASSHTGTEEEAFF. The whole variable domain, remainder taken from reference TRBV3-1 and TRBJ1-1, is DTAVSQTPKYLVTQMGNDKSIKCEQNLGHDTMYWYKQDSKKFLKIMFSYNNKELIINETVPNRFSPKSPDKAHLNLHINSLELGDSAVYFCASSHTGTEEEAFFGQGTRLTVV.

This clonotype was picked up a small number of times. V usage is TRBV4-1 and J usage is TRBJ1-5, with TRBD1 as a possible D gene (5 bases). This CDR3 is built from 14 residues. V was cut by 3 bases and J by 2 bases, with 8 bases left in between. CDR1 and CDR2 from the germline V gene are MGHRA and YSYEKL. CDR3 DNA sequence: TGCGCCAGCAGCCACAGGGAAGGCAATCAGCCCCAGCATTTT. Its translation: CASSHREGNQPQHF.

In its sample, this clonotype was seen a few times. The rearrangement links TRBV4-2 to TRBJ2-2; 12 bases are shared with TRBD2. CDR3 length equals 18 residues. In germline, CDR1 is LGHNA, CDR2 YNFKEQ. The V segment lost 4 bases and the J segment 1 base; nucleotides outside the gene matches: 7. Here the CDR3 reads CASSLSSGGDMNTGELFF. CDR3 nucleotides: TGTGCCAGCAGCCTATCTAGCGGGGGGGATATGAACACCGGGGAGCTGTTTTTT.

This clonotype has a handful of counts. The genes are TRBV20-1 and TRBJ1-6, with a tentative D call TRBD1 (6 bases). The CDR3 loop spans 13 amino acids. Between the trimmed V and J ends, which lost 0 bases and 10 bases, there was a span of 10 bases. Germline values: CDR1 DFQATT, CDR2 SNEGSKA (reference sequence). Written as DNA, the CDR3 is TGCAGTGCTAGAGACCACAGGGACTCACCCCTCCACTTT. Protein product: CSARDHRDSPLHF.

J is TRBJ2-6 and V is TRBV28, with D tentatively TRBD1 or TRBD2 (5 bases each). The CDR3 is 17 amino acids. V was trimmed by 6 bases and J by 0 bases, leaving 15 bases between them. The germline V gene encodes CDR1 MDHEN and CDR2 SYDVKM. CDR3 DNA sequence: TGTGCCAGCAGGGCCGGGACGGGCGACTCTGGGGCCAACGTCCTGACTTTC. This gives the protein CASRAGTGDSGANVLTF.

The rearrangement uses TRBV6-2 or TRBV6-3 and TRBJ2-7; TRBD2 matches at 14 bases. The CDR3 loop spans 15 amino acids. The J segment lost 5 bases and the V segment lost 6 bases, leaving 6 bases of the junction unmatched. Germline CDR1 reads MNHEY; CDR2 reads SVGEGT. CDR3 loop: CASRQGLAGVHEQYF. The CDR3 region has the DNA TGTGCCAGCAGACAGGGACTAGCGGGGGTCCACGAGCAGTACTTC.

This clonotype occurred a few times. This chain links TRBV7-2 with TRBJ1-6; D perhaps matches TRBD1 (6 bases). The CDR3 is 14 residues long. Between the trimmed V and J ends, which lost 6 bases and 9 bases, there was a span of 15 bases. Germline loops: CDR1 SGHTA, CDR2 FQGNSA. Written as DNA, the CDR3 is TGTGCCAGCAGTTCAGGGACAAGTCGTTCACCCCTCCACTTT. It codes for CASSSGTSRSPLHF. The complete variable domain, with remaining parts taken from reference TRBV7-2 and TRBJ1-6, reads GAGVSQSPSNKVTEKGKDVELRCDPISGHTALYWYRQSLGQGLEFLIYFQGNSAPDKSGLPSDRFSAERTGGSVSTLTIQRTQQEDSAVYLCASSSGTSRSPLHFGNGTRLTVT.

This sequence joins TRBV6-1 and TRBJ1-4; the D is unclear. The V end was cut by 5 bases, the J end by 8 bases, with 15 bases between. CDR3 length equals 14 residues. CDR1 MNHNS and CDR2 SASEGT come from the germline V gene. The CDR3 protein is CASSPLNPVEKLFF. The CDR3 DNA follows: TGTGCCAGCAGTCCCCTTAACCCGGTCGAAAAACTGTTTTTT.

The V and J genes are TRBV24-1 and TRBJ2-1; D remains unclear. Per germline, CDR1 KGHDR and CDR2 SFDVKD. This CDR3 comprises 13 residues. V was cut by 5 bases and J by 6 bases, with 10 bases left in between. The CDR3, as DNA: TGTGCCACCAGTGGGGGTTCGATCAATGAGCAGTTCTTC. Translated: CATSGGSINEQFF.

This chain uses TRBV20-1 with TRBJ1-2; D is perhaps TRBD1 (5 bases). The CDR3 is made up of 13 amino acids. Deletions cut 6 bases from V and 0 bases from J, with 11 bases between. The germline V gene has CDR1 DFQATT and CDR2 SNEGSKA (reference sequence). CDR3 in amino acids: CSAPRGTNYGYTF. In DNA, the CDR3 is TGCAGTGCCCCTCGGGGCACTAACTATGGCTACACCTTC.

The chain is built from TRBV6-2 or TRBV6-3 and TRBJ2-7; 7 bases agree with TRBD1. The CDR3 is 16 residues long. CDR1 is MNHEY and CDR2 is SVGEGT in the germline V gene. Trimming cost V 4 bases and J 1 base; bases outside gene matches: 10. CDR3 sequence reads: CASSSRRTGRSYEQYV. In DNA, the CDR3 is TGTGCCAGCAGTTCGCGAAGGACAGGACGATCCTACGAGCAGTACGTC.

This clonotype occurred a few times. V usage is TRBV6-6 and J usage is TRBJ2-7, with D unclear. Trimming pared 5 bases from V and 3 bases from J, leaving 8 bases between. CDR3 length equals 12 residues. Germline lookup yields CDR1 MNHNY and CDR2 SVGAGI (reference sequence). CDR3 residues: CASSPVGYEQYV. The CDR3 nucleotides read TGTGCCAGCAGTCCCGTAGGCTACGAGCAGTACGTC.

This clonotype was found a few times. The CDR3 region has the DNA TGTGCCAGCAGCTTAGCCAGGGGACAGGATATAGGGTATGGCTACACCTTC. Translation: CASSLARGQDIGYGYTF. V gene TRBV7-2 combines with J gene TRBJ1-2, with TRBD1 matching over 8 bases. Germline trimming cut 0 bases from V and 5 bases from J; bases unmatched to any gene: 11. Germline V gene data show CDR1 as SGHTA and CDR2 as FQGNSA. The CDR3 has 17 residues.

The V and J genes are TRBV6-1 and TRBJ2-1; 7 nucleotides match TRBD1. CDR1 and CDR2 from the germline V gene are MNHNS and SASEGT. V lost 8 bases, J lost 4 bases, and 5 bases stayed unmatched. CDR3 length: 13 residues. The CDR3 DNA sequence: TGTGCCAGCCGGGACAGCGTATACAATGAGCAGTTCTTC. This gives the protein CASRDSVYNEQFF.

V is TRBV10-3 and J is TRBJ2-2; TRBD2 agrees at 8 bases. V shed 4 bases and J 4 bases; nucleotides not matched to a gene: 8. CDR3 size: 16 residues. The V gene's germline CDR1 is ENHRY and CDR2 SYGVKD. The CDR3 sequence is CAISATAGAFTGELFF. As DNA, the CDR3 is TGTGCCATCAGTGCCACAGCGGGGGCCTTCACCGGGGAGCTGTTTTTT.

The chain couples TRBV20-1 to TRBJ2-1, with 11 bases that match TRBD2. The CDR3 is 13 amino acids. Germline-derived CDR1 and CDR2 are DFQATT and SNEGSKA (reference sequence). Trimming removed 2 bases from V and 14 bases from J; junction bases left unmatched: 8. CDR3 DNA sequence: TGCAGTGCTAGAAGCCCTAGCGGGGGGTCAGAGTTCTTC. This sequence encodes CSARSPSGGSEFF.

This clonotype was detected only a few times. V is TRBV2 and J is TRBJ2-4; D unresolved. This CDR3 has 12 residues. V lost 7 bases and J 0 bases, leaving 4 bases between the germline ends. CDR1 is SNHLY and CDR2 is FYNNEI in the germline V gene. The CDR3 DNA reads as TGTGCCAGCAAGGTAGCCAAAAACATTCAGTACTTC. It yields the protein CASKVAKNIQYF.

This clonotype was recorded a few times. V is TRBV5-1 and J is TRBJ1-1; D remains ambiguous. The CDR3 totals 11 residues. The V end lost 4 bases, the J end lost 11 bases, and 12 bases lay between the germline ends. The germline V gene encodes CDR1 SGHRS and CDR2 YFSETQ. In DNA, the CDR3 is TGCGCCAGCAGCGGACCCTCTAGGGCTTTCTTT. Protein product: CASSGPSRAFF.

The chain joins TRBV9 to TRBJ2-7; D gene uncertain. Trimming stripped 7 bases from V and 12 bases from J, with 11 bases between. Germline V lookup: CDR1 SGDLS, CDR2 YYNGEE. The CDR3 totals 9 residues. CDR3 protein: CASDRLVYV. The CDR3, as DNA: TGTGCCAGCGACCGATTGGTGTACGTC.

A few counts support this clonotype. The chain combines TRBV12-3 or TRBV12-4 with TRBJ2-3; 8 bases are a match to TRBD2. Unmatched junction bases numbered 6, after V lost 3 bases and J lost 1 base. The CDR3 loop spans 16 amino acids. The CDR3 DNA is TGTGCCAGCAGTTTTCTTTCCGGGGGGGGCACAGATACGCAGTATTTT. Translated, it gives CASSFLSGGGTDTQYF.

The chain joins TRBV9 to TRBJ2-3, with 7 bases that match TRBD1. The germline gives CDR1 SGDLS, CDR2 YYNGEE. The CDR3 totals 15 residues. The ends lost 0 bases at V and 1 base at J; junction bases unmatched: 2. CDR3 residues: CASSVAGQGTDTQYF. CDR3 nucleotides: TGTGCCAGCAGCGTAGCTGGACAGGGCACAGATACGCAGTATTTT. Using reference TRBV9 and TRBJ2-3 for the parts outside the CDR3, the full variable domain is DSGVTQTPKHLITATGQRVTLRCSPRSGDLSVYWYQQSLDQGLQFLIQYYNGEERAKGNILERFSAQQFPDLHSELNLSSLELGDSALYFCASSVAGQGTDTQYFGPGTRLTVL.

The genes are TRBV5-1 and TRBJ2-3, with D uncertain. CDR3 length: 15 amino acids. Germline V CDR1 and CDR2: SGHRS, YFSETQ. V was clipped by 0 bases and J by 5 bases, with 13 bases between them. CDR3 nucleotide sequence: TGCGCCAGCAGCTTGGGGGTGGTGGAAGGAGATACGCAGTATTTT. Amino acids: CASSLGVVEGDTQYF.

This clonotype has at least ten counts. The chain links TRBV12-3 or TRBV12-4 to TRBJ1-1; no clear D gene. Trimming removed 3 bases at V and 8 bases at J, with 13 bases between. The CDR3 covers 13 residues. The chain's CDR3 is CASSFNVRTEAFF. CDR3 nucleotide sequence: TGTGCCAGCAGTTTTAATGTCCGAACGGAAGCTTTCTTT.

This clonotype was observed a handful of times. The rearrangement links TRBV6-5 to TRBJ2-1; D is uncertain. Germline V gives CDR1 MNHEY, CDR2 SVGAGI. The V end was cut by 0 bases, the J end by 12 bases, with 15 bases between. The CDR3 totals 14 residues. DNA for the CDR3: TGTGCCAGCAGTTACTCGACCCCGGGCTATTGGCAGTTCTTC. Translated, it gives CASSYSTPGYWQFF.

V gene TRBV10-1 combines with J gene TRBJ1-5; D is uncertain. This CDR3 is built from 13 residues. Germline lookup yields CDR1 WNHNN and CDR2 SYGVQD (reference sequence). Trimming removed 4 bases at V and 5 bases at J, with 9 bases between. CDR3 loop: CASSATLHQPQHF. CDR3 in DNA: TGCGCCAGCAGTGCTACCCTCCATCAGCCCCAGCATTTT.

This clonotype was seen a single time. The chain recombines TRBV5-4 with TRBJ2-2; 8 bases line up with TRBD2. V shed 0 bases and J 1 base; nucleotides not matched to a gene: 5. The CDR3 is 17 residues long. Looked up from germline, CDR1 is SGHNT and CDR2 is YYREEE (reference sequence). The CDR3 DNA sequence: TGTGCCAGCAGCTTGGATCCTGGGACTAGGAACACCGGGGAGCTGTTTTTT. Protein: CASSLDPGTRNTGELFF.

This clonotype was seen a few times. This sequence joins TRBV6-5 and TRBJ2-7; 7 bases agree with TRBD1. The V gene's germline CDR1 is MNHEY and CDR2 SVGAGI. Losses at the gene ends were 0 bases for V and 2 bases for J; bases not matched to a gene: 13. The CDR3 sequence is 18 residues long. The CDR3 region is CASSYSFTQRTGAYEQYF. CDR3 sequence (DNA): TGTGCCAGCAGTTACTCGTTTACTCAACGGACAGGCGCCTACGAGCAGTACTTC.

This clonotype was observed a few times. This sequence joins TRBV9 and TRBJ1-2, with 8 bases fitting TRBD1. The CDR3 has 15 amino acids. The germline V gene encodes CDR1 SGDLS and CDR2 YYNGEE. J was trimmed by 7 bases and V by 0 bases; bases with no gene match: 8. CDR3 protein: CASSVEGQGLLGYTF. DNA for the CDR3: TGTGCCAGCAGCGTAGAAGGACAGGGCCTCCTTGGCTACACCTTC.

This clonotype was detected a few times. This rearrangement joins TRBV18 to TRBJ1-1; no definite D call. Per germline, CDR1 KGHSH and CDR2 LQKENI. The CDR3 is 13 amino acids. With 4 bases removed from V and 5 bases from J, the gap between germline ends came to 11 bases. The CDR3 region has the DNA TGTGCCAGCTCACAACCGACGAGTACTGAAGCTTTCTTT. Translating it yields CASSQPTSTEAFF. Looking up the rest from reference TRBV18 and TRBJ1-1 gives the full variable domain: NAGVMQNPRHLVRRRGQEARLRCSPMKGHSHVYWYRQLPEEGLKFMVYLQKENIIDESGMPKERFSAEFPKEGPSILRIQQVVRGDSAAYFCASSQPTSTEAFFGQGTRLTVV.

The CDR3 DNA reads TGTGCCAGCAGTGAGCTCGGGACAGGCTACAATGAGCAGTTCTTC. This gives the protein CASSELGTGYNEQFF. The V gene is TRBV25-1, the J gene TRBJ2-1; 8 bases are shared with TRBD1. Trimming removed 3 bases from V and 3 bases from J; junction bases left unmatched: 4. In germline, CDR1 is MGHDK, CDR2 SYGVNS. This CDR3 region has 15 residues.